The 21 T cell receptor beta chains below were found in one sample sequenced in a study of beta chain features in type 1 diabetes. Whole-study results and caveats: Across all four CD4+ subsets, people with type 1 diabetes showed modestly shorter TCRB CDR3s.

Sequenced material consisted of expressed TCRB transcripts (all of the isolated RNA was reverse transcribed). Some clones are missing from TCRdb's copy, which holds only in-frame ones; the method was immunoSEQ multiplex PCR. The table lists 600,000 to 750,000 clones, around 12% of them singletons. Antigens for these TCRs are unknown. Material for sequencing was naive CD4+ T cells from blood. Every receptor here comes from a man aged 25 to 40 with type 1 diabetes.

This clone appeared a few times. The chain is built from TRBV29-1 and TRBJ2-1, with no clear D. The germline V and J ends were trimmed by 5 bases and 0 bases, with 14 bases remaining between them. The V gene's germline CDR1 is SQVTM and CDR2 ANQGSEA. The CDR3 runs to 15 residues. CDR3 nucleotide sequence: TGCAGCGTTAGCCTTTTGGCCAGCTCCTACAATGAGCAGTTCTTC. Translation gives CSVSLLASSYNEQFF.

This clone was found a few times. The rearrangement joins TRBV27 to TRBJ1-1, with 7 bases that match TRBD1. CDR1 MNHEY and CDR2 SMNVEV come from the germline V gene (reference sequence). The junction had 7 bases not matched to a gene; V was cut back by 4 bases and J by 5 bases. This CDR3 has 14 residues. In nucleotides, the CDR3 is TGTGCCAGCAGTTCGACGCCCAGGGGGACTGAAGCTTTCTTT. Residues: CASSSTPRGTEAFF.

V and J are TRBV27 and TRBJ1-2; D remains unclear. This CDR3 contains 12 residues. Germline CDR1 and CDR2: MNHEY and SMNVEV (reference sequence). V gave up 10 bases and J gave up 10 bases, with 19 bases separating them. CDR3 in DNA: TGTGCCACCAAAGATCCCGGCGCTTACTACACCTTC. Its translation is CATKDPGAYYTF.

This clone was picked up a small number of times. The chain couples TRBV29-1 to TRBJ1-2; TRBD1 aligns across 7 bases. With 3 bases clipped from V and 1 base from J, the junction kept 11 bases outside the gene matches. Germline values: CDR1 SQVTM, CDR2 ANQGSEA. This CDR3 comprises 16 residues. Here the CDR3 reads CSVEPRGYGVNYGYTF. The CDR3 bases are TGCAGCGTTGAGCCCAGGGGGTATGGGGTTAACTATGGCTACACCTTC.

This chain connects TRBV29-1 to TRBJ1-4; 7 nucleotides line up with TRBD1. The ends lost 7 bases at V and 8 bases at J; junction bases unmatched: 10. The germline V gene encodes CDR1 SQVTM and CDR2 ANQGSEA. There are 13 residues in the CDR3. The CDR3 sequence is CSARTGGKEKLFF. In nucleotides, the CDR3 is TGCAGCGCCAGGACAGGAGGGAAGGAAAAACTGTTTTTT.

This clone was counted between two and nine times. The rearrangement joins TRBV7-9 to TRBJ1-2; a weak D match, TRBD1 (6 bases). CDR3 length: 15 residues. Germline values: CDR1 SEHNR, CDR2 FQNEAQ (reference sequence). The ends were cut back, 5 bases at V and 4 bases at J, with 17 bases in the middle. The CDR3 sequence is CASSMTRGLGYGYTF. CDR3 coding DNA: TGTGCCAGCAGCATGACCAGGGGACTTGGCTATGGCTACACCTTC.

The sample holds a few counts of this clone. The chain joins TRBV27 to TRBJ2-7; D may be TRBD1 (6 bases). V gave up 0 bases and J gave up 0 bases, with 12 bases separating them. The CDR3 contains 16 residues. CDR1 and CDR2 from the germline V gene are MNHEY and SMNVEV (reference sequence). DNA for the CDR3: TGTGCCAGCAGTTTATCGGGGGCAACGAGCTCCTACGAGCAGTACTTC. Amino acid sequence: CASSLSGATSSYEQYF.

Regarding this clone: Mismatch with germline at one junction end may stem from a read error. The chain recombines TRBV29-1 with TRBJ2-2, with D uncertain. The length of the CDR3 is 14 residues. Germline lookup yields CDR1 SQVTM and CDR2 ANQGSEA. The CDR3 spells CSVAGQTNPGELFF. The CDR3 DNA is TGCAGCGTTGCTGGTCAGACGAACCCCGGGGAGCTGTTTTTT.

The chain couples TRBV20-1 to TRBJ2-7, with TRBD2 as a possible D gene (5 bases). This CDR3 region has 10 residues. V was cut by 6 bases and J by 3 bases, with 6 bases left in between. The germline gives CDR1 DFQATT, CDR2 SNEGSKA (reference sequence). The CDR3 here is CSAEGYEQYF. The CDR3 DNA reads TGCAGTGCAGAGGGCTACGAGCAGTACTTC.

The V and J genes are TRBV7-2 and TRBJ2-4, with 9 bases fitting TRBD1. The CDR3 is 19 residues long. Germline V CDR1 and CDR2: SGHTA, FQGNSA. V dropped 2 bases and J dropped 1; count of bases not matched to a gene: 12. CDR3 sequence (DNA): TGTGCCAGCAGCTTAATAGCCACACAGGGGGCGATGGCCAAAAACATTCAGTACTTC. Translated: CASSLIATQGAMAKNIQYF.

This clone has more than one count but fewer than ten. The junction shows a germline mismatch at one end, possibly a read error. Distinct nucleotide sequences in the sample also encode this CDR3. This chain connects TRBV2 to TRBJ1-2, with TRBD1 identical over 9 bases. CDR3 length equals 13 residues. The V gene's germline CDR1 is SNHLY and CDR2 FYNNEI. This CDR3 is CASSGDRDYGYTF. The CDR3 region has the DNA TGTGCCAGCAGCGGGGACAGGGACTACGGCTACACCTTC.

This clone has just a few counts. The genes are TRBV5-4 and TRBJ2-5; a weak D match, TRBD2 (6 bases). Trimming left V 0 bases short and J 1 base short, with 16 bases between. CDR1 is SGHNT and CDR2 is YYREEE in the germline V gene (reference sequence). This CDR3 has 17 amino acids. CDR3 loop: CASSLEIWTNGQETQYF. The CDR3 DNA reads TGTGCCAGCAGCTTGGAAATCTGGACTAACGGCCAAGAGACCCAGTACTTC.

The chain links TRBV11-2 to TRBJ2-7, with TRBD1 identical over 10 bases. The CDR3 is made up of 14 amino acids. Germline CDR1 and CDR2: SGHAT and FQNNGV. After removal of 4 bases from V and 4 bases from J, the junction contained 4 bases not matched to a gene. The CDR3 nucleotides read TGTGCCAGCAGCTGGACAGGGGGAAAGTACGAGCAGTACTTC. Its translation is CASSWTGGKYEQYF.

This clone appeared a few times. The chain couples TRBV25-1 to TRBJ1-2; a possible D gene is TRBD1 (5 bases). V lost 2 bases and J lost 6, with 13 bases in between. Germline-derived CDR1 and CDR2 are MGHDK and SYGVNS. The CDR3 loop spans 14 amino acids. This CDR3 is CASSEIDGDHGYTF. CDR3 DNA: TGTGCCAGCAGTGAAATTGACGGGGACCATGGCTACACCTTC.

This clone appeared a few times. The rearrangement uses TRBV27 and TRBJ1-2; possibly TRBD1 for D (5 bases). The V gene's germline CDR1 is MNHEY and CDR2 SMNVEV (reference sequence). The CDR3 runs 13 residues. Trimming took off 3 bases at V and 5 bases at J, with 10 bases between the two ends. The CDR3 bases are TGTGCCAGCAGTTTTACAGGAAAATATGGCTACACCTTC. Amino acid sequence: CASSFTGKYGYTF.

This chain links TRBV7-2 with TRBJ2-1, with no clear D. The CDR3 has 12 residues. V gave up 1 base and J gave up 9 bases, with 7 bases separating them. Per the germline V gene, CDR1 is SGHTA and CDR2 is FQGNSA. The CDR3 spells CASSLGSFEQFF. The CDR3 DNA reads as TGTGCCAGCAGCTTAGGCTCCTTTGAGCAGTTCTTC.

This clone was detected only a few times. The CDR3 region is CSGIRDSSSEQYF. The CDR3 nucleotides are TGCAGCGGAATCCGGGACAGTTCCAGCGAGCAGTACTTC. V is TRBV29-1 and J is TRBJ2-7, with TRBD1 matching 7 bases. The CDR3 contains 13 residues. After removal of 7 bases from V and 6 bases from J, the junction contained 12 bases not matched to a gene. Per the germline V gene, CDR1 is SQVTM and CDR2 is ANQGSEA.

The V gene is TRBV7-2, the J gene TRBJ2-5, with 8 nucleotides matching TRBD2. V dropped 3 bases and J dropped 2; count of bases not matched to a gene: 5. The CDR3 length is 15 residues. Germline V gene data show CDR1 as SGHTA and CDR2 as FQGNSA. CDR3 sequence: CASSFFGLAQETQYF. In nucleotides, the CDR3 is TGTGCCAGCAGCTTCTTTGGACTAGCACAAGAGACCCAGTACTTC.

The gene calls are TRBV2 and TRBJ1-3; D perhaps matches TRBD1 (6 bases). The germline V gene encodes CDR1 SNHLY and CDR2 FYNNEI. The CDR3 has 15 amino acids. V lost 8 bases and J 1 base, leaving 15 bases between the germline ends. The CDR3 bases are TGTGCCAGCCATGAACAAGGGGGTTCTGGAAACACCATATATTTT. This encodes CASHEQGGSGNTIYF.

This chain connects TRBV29-1 to TRBJ1-1; D gene ambiguous. CDR3 length: 14 amino acids. V lost 6 bases and J 0 bases, leaving 14 bases between the germline ends. Germline V lookup: CDR1 SQVTM, CDR2 ANQGSEA. CDR3 DNA: TGCAGCGTCCTCGGGATGAGGATGAACACTGAAGCTTTCTTT. Its protein is CSVLGMRMNTEAFF.

This clone has a handful of counts. Other DNA sequences in the sample encode the same CDR3. The chain combines TRBV5-1 with TRBJ2-3, with TRBD2 matching 8 bases. Germline V CDR1 and CDR2: SGHRS, YFSETQ. The V gene end was trimmed by 3 bases and the J gene end by 5 bases; junction bases not matched to a gene: 5. This CDR3 comprises 14 residues. The CDR3 sequence is CASSSGGREDTQYF. For the CDR3, the DNA is TGCGCCAGCAGCTCGGGGGGGCGCGAAGATACGCAGTATTTT.